Listed below are T cell receptor beta chains from one sample, sequenced in a study of cytomegalovirus exposure and HLA in healthy donors. Only in-frame clones appear in the TCRdb table, and some are missing; sequencing was by immunoSEQ multiplex PCR. The sample includes 95,000 to 150,000 clones, roughly 80% of them seen just once. Sequencing was done on a sample of PBMCs. Source of these receptors: a female donor in good health and CMV-seronegative. CDR3s include the opening cysteine and the closing phenylalanine or tryptophan. A D gene is named only where the DNA matches it firmly.

TRBD1	TRBJ1-2	TRBV2	CASSGQGGYYGYTF
NA	TRBJ2-7	TRBV29-1	CSVEVGQGPEQYF
TRBD1	TRBJ2-7	TRBV30	CAWSVGQGAGEQYF
TRBD1	TRBJ2-7	TRBV12-5	CASGLIGVGTGRYEQYF
TRBD1	TRBJ2-7	TRBV7-9	CASSFTGGFYEQYF
NA	TRBJ1-1	TRBV5-1	CASSLVVGDTEAFF
TRBD1	TRBJ2-1	TRBV18	CASSPRQGADEQFF
TRBD2	TRBJ2-1	TRBV6-4	CASSQAGKAYNEQFF
NA	TRBJ1-1	TRBV2	CASTSEGGRTEAFF
NA	TRBJ2-3	TRBV11-2	CASSLSADTQYF
NA	TRBJ1-2	TRBV30	CAWSLGFGGRGGYTF
TRBD1	TRBJ2-7	TRBV5-1	CASSLDPSGTGGYEQYF
NA	TRBJ1-1	TRBV5-4	CASSLGLQGEAFF
TRBD1	TRBJ2-5	TRBV18	CASSPRGQVLGETQYF
NA	TRBJ2-3	TRBV19	CASRRGTDTQYF
NA	TRBJ2-3	TRBV28	CASSLQALDTQYF
NA	TRBJ1-2	TRBV11-1	CASSPGQRNYGYTF
NA	TRBJ1-1	TRBV27	CASSLRSQGKNTEAFF
NA	TRBJ2-1	TRBV5-1	CASSTIWGDSYNEQFF
TRBD1	TRBJ1-2	TRBV27	CASRRQGFDYGYTF
NA	TRBJ2-1	TRBV21-1	CASSKLAEPFYEQFF
TRBD1	TRBJ1-1	TRBV10-1	CASTADRAYGEAFF
NA	TRBJ2-2	TRBV28	CASSPRRWAGTGELFF
TRBD1	TRBJ1-3	TRBV5-6	CASSLWDRGGNTIYF
NA	TRBJ2-1	TRBV7-3	CASSQGLHNEQFF
TRBD2	TRBJ2-5	TRBV6-1	CASSLGGGRGETQYF
NA	TRBJ1-2	TRBV18	CASSPGSGIWYGYTF
NA	TRBJ1-1	TRBV5-8	CAGSQGMNTEAFF